The entry below describes one T cell receptor beta chain. This receptor's antigen is unknown. No base-level quality is on record; no much larger clone is a single base apart. Using a BD FACSAria II cell sorter, four subsets defined by PD-1 and/or TIGIT were sorted out of live CD3+CD8+TCRalphabeta+ cells. To characterize how relevant each subset is to anti-PD-1 therapy response, circulating CD8 T cells were sorted into four subsets based on PD-1 and TIGIT expression. From each sorted CD8 T-cell subset, both TCR alpha and TCR beta chains were sequenced. Peripheral blood was drawn before the first anti-PD-1 injection and after two and four injections. Ficoll gradient centrifugation was used to isolate PBMCs right away. Until use, PBMCs were stored frozen in liquid nitrogen in RPMI containing approximately 18% FCS and 10% DMSO. After thawing, PBMCs were stained with a viability dye and with antibodies against CD3, CD8alpha, TCRalphabeta, PD-1 and TIGIT. Total RNA was extracted with the RNeasy Kit, and every sample reached a RIN above 7.

The sample originates from a study of circulating CD8 cells and anti-PD-1 response in melanoma (dated by TCRdb to the early 2020s). In terms of the full investigation: Patients received nivolumab intravenously at 3 mg/kg every 2 weeks. The TCR repertoire analysis included about eleven melanoma patients, of whom 7 were non-responders and 4 were responders. Patients with complete or partial responses were classified as responders, and patients with stable or progressive disease (RECIST v1.1) were classified as non-responders. PD-1 on on-treatment samples was detected using a biotinylated anti-human IgG4 antibody. The melanoma cohort included approximately 13 patients, of whom seven received anti-PD-1 as first-line therapy and six had previously received targeted therapy or immunotherapy. On the study overall, not on this receptor specifically: The highest diversity was observed in the DNEG repertoire, similar and higher clonality was shown by the PD-1 and DPOS repertoires, and the lowest diversity was found in the TIGIT repertoires. Repertoires were mostly private between subsets, with fewer than 7.5% of TRB clonotypes shared at M1, and the greatest sharing occurred between DPOS and TIGIT. The published TCR repertoire comparisons relied only on baseline and M1 samples from a small cohort that had few responders. Both treatment-naive and previously treated patients were included in the cohort, and this mixing was noted by the authors as something that could influence results. Tumor material was not accessible, so tumor reactivity was assessed by peptide assays on expanded sorted subsets instead. Because material was limited, most experiments were generally run without replicates.

The listed sequencing device is NextSeq 500. TCR libraries were prepared from around 15 ng of total RNA with the QIAseq Immune Repertoire RNA Library Kit, Human TCR Panel. The TCR libraries were sequenced on an Illumina NextSeq using a Mid Output V2 kit and asymmetric 261x41 paired-end reads. Each TCR library was diluted to approximately 4 nM, pooled, denatured and loaded at roughly 0.94 pM. The authors' analysis ran thus. The QIAGEN GeneGlobe Data Analysis Center was used to process TCR FASTQ files, and downstream analysis was done in R 3.5.2. Clonality was computed as one minus Shannon entropy normalized by the log of the number of unique productive sequences. Within each subset, Fisher exact tests at 5% FDR identified TRA or TRB clonotypes differing in abundance between baseline and M1. Clonotypes with differential abundance were put into four groups: emerging, expanding, contracting or non-expanding/contracting. Morisita's overlap index was used to measure repertoire overlap between patients. In TCRdb, the public reads were trimmed at Q25 with fastp and aligned with MiXCR, with productive beta chains retained. Each CDR3 protein appears once, grouped with its most common genes and DNA. For this entry, the V and J calls and clone size follow TCRdb and not the study's own pipeline. Counted in this sample were hundreds of distinct CDR3 sequences; 6% to 8.5% of them appeared once. The ten largest clones capture around two fifths of the sample.

Reading the germline V gene gives CDR1 MNHNS and CDR2 SASEGT. The CDR3 contains 18 residues, cysteine and phenylalanine counted. Here the CDR3 DNA is all that survives: 54 bases in frame from base 1. V trim: 5 bases; J trim: 1 base; unmatched bases: 8. The sequence links TRBV6-1 to TRBJ2-3, with TRBD2 matching 14 junction bases. The starting material was CD8+ T cells from PBMCs, obtained at baseline or after one month of anti-PD-1 therapy (not recorded which). This receptor was identified in a human donor with melanoma. The CDR3 reads CASSPGTSGGIGTDTQYF. The base sequence is TGTGCCAGCAGTCCCGGGACTAGCGGGGGAATTGGCACAGATACGCAGTATTTT.